This T cell receptor (beta chain) was recovered during a study of shared clonotypes between healthy human individuals. Study-wide background: Donor composition was a couple of women and a few men, aged 18 to 49.

Repertoires were generated with immunoSEQ multiplex PCR, while TCRdb's copy carries only in-frame clones and drops some. The sample carries 530,000 or so clones, approximately 79% recorded once. The CDR3 totals 17 residues. V lost 5 bases, J lost 7 bases, and 10 bases stayed unmatched. The germline V gene encodes CDR1 MDHEN and CDR2 SYDVKM. In unsorted samples, genomic DNA was obtained using approximately 81 million PBMCs. The J gene is TRBJ2-2, the V gene TRBV28; 13 nucleotides agree with TRBD2. The sequencing sample was made of PBMCs. The sequence was obtained from a woman between 40 and 50 years old in good health. Some clones in this sample may be carry-over from other donors' samples. As DNA, the CDR3 is TGTGCCAGCAGTCCCCTAGGACTAGCGGGAGCTAGCGGGGAGCTGTTTTTT. Residues: CASSPLGLAGASGELFF.